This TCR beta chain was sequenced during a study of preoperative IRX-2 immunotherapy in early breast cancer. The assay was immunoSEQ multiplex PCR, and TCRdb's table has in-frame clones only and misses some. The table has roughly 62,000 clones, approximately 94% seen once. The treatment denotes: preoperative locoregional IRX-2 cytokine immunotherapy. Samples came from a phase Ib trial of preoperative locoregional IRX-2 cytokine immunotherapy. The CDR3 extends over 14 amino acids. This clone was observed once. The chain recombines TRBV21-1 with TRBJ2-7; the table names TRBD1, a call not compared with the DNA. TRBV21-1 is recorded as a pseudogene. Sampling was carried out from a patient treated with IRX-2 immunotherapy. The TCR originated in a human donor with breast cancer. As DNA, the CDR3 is TGTGCCAGCAGCAAGAAGGACAGAGCCTACGAGCAGTACTTC. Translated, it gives CASSKKDRAYEQYF.